This TCR beta chain was recovered during a study of blood T cells in healthy people across ages (dated by TCRdb to about 2015). Describing the broader study: In model experiments, template switching captured about one uniquely barcoded TCR beta cDNA molecule for every two T cells. Age-related changes in TCR beta repertoire diversity were measured in the study by deep sequencing normalized with unique cDNA molecular identifiers. Donors were grouped into four age groups: young (average approximately 15 years), middle-aged (39), aged (about 59) and long-lived (around 80). To avoid experimental bias, donors of different ages were distributed randomly across sequencing lanes. Two additional independent replicas of 1 million unique cDNA reads from the same blood draw were analyzed for two donors (one aged 18 to 29 and one aged 80 or older).

Libraries came from 5' RACE. The sequencer was an Illumina HiSeq 2500. A second PCR of about 6 to 12 cycles was run with a J-beta primer mix and a sample-barcoded 5' primer. A template-switch 5' adaptor carrying 12 random nucleotides introduced a unique molecular identifier onto each TCR beta cDNA molecule. Each sample yielded at least 3 million CDR3-containing paired-end reads. First-strand cDNA synthesis was performed from all RNA using the Mint cDNA synthesis kit, with priming by a TRBC-specific oligonucleotide. All cDNA was treated with uracil-DNA glycosylase and then went through a first 18-cycle PCR with the universal primers M1SS and BC2_uni_R. The published analysis was carried out like this. Normalization of each sample was performed by random selection of 1 million high-quality reads, each carrying a distinct molecular identifier. Instead of being binned into consensus sequences, reads that shared molecular identifiers were thrown out. MiTCR, run with a Q25 quality threshold and the strictest error-elimination algorithm, handled CDR3 identification, clonotype clustering and error correction. A nonparametric unseen species model with Euler transformation was used to estimate a lower bound on total TCR beta diversity. TCRdb took the public reads, trimmed them with fastp at Q25, ran MiXCR for clone calling and kept in-frame beta chains. Each entry merges the rows of one CDR3 protein and shows their most common DNA and genes. For this entry, the V and J calls and clone size follow TCRdb and not the study's own pipeline. For this sample the table gives about 680,000 distinct CDR3 sequences, of which about half were detected only once. The ten largest clones take up 30% to 40% of the sample.

Beyond this particular receptor, the publication reports: Compared with the aged group, the long-lived group had more naive CD4+ T cells, fewer expanded clones and increased TCR diversity, suggesting age selection. Estimates of total diversity based on one million sequenced T cells were considered lower bounds and underestimates. As age increased, observed TCR beta diversity per million T cells dropped in a roughly linear way, and a significant reduction was already evident by age 40. Donor CMV infection status was unknown, potentially confounding age-related changes in expanded clonotypes. Since profiling was done on bulk unsorted PBMCs, naive and antigen-experienced compartments could not be conclusively compared. Observed TCR beta diversity correlated strongly with the percentage of naive T cells measured by flow cytometry.

Reading from cysteine to phenylalanine, the CDR3 counts 18 amino acids. The DNA shown is the 54-base CDR3, in frame from base 1. Germline trimming amounts to 4 bases on V and 6 bases on J, with 9 as the count of junction bases outside the gene matches. Taken from the germline V gene, the CDR1 and CDR2 loops are KGHDR and SFDVKD. This clonotype came up a few times. Its antigen has not been determined. The input lacks base qualities; no much larger clone sits a single base away. Donors were a few dozen systemically healthy Caucasian individuals from Russia aged 6 to 90 years. Each donor gave about 9.7 milliliters of peripheral blood, drawn into EDTA-treated Vacutainer tubes. Ficoll-Paque density-gradient centrifugation was used to isolate PBMCs, with at least 6 million obtained per sample. Trizol reagent was used to extract total RNA from PBMCs, with at least 5.5 micrograms per sample. For every donor, an aliquot of PBMCs went through flow cytometry to measure the percentages of naive CD45RAhigh/CD27high T cells.

The source of this sequence is a woman between 55 and 75 years old in good health. The sequence joins TRBV24-1 to TRBJ2-2; TRBD2 fits 14 bases in the junction. The sample taken for sequencing was blood. The CDR3 here reads CATSDAFGTSGRSGELFF. The DNA is TGTGCCACCAGTGACGCATTCGGGACTAGCGGGAGATCCGGGGAGCTGTTTTTT.